This entry describes one T cell receptor (beta chain). Per the original data handling: Reference gene primer amplification gave estimated nucleated cell counts. Clones were sequenced by immunoSEQ multiplex PCR, and TCRdb holds only the in-frame ones, with some missing. That table gives V, J and clone size, and the DNA gave D and trimming. The sample gives 95,000 to 150,000 clones, over 70% of which show up once; roughly 5.5% is in the top ten. The sample belongs to a study of blood T cell repertoires in COVID-19. Study in general: From the United States, Italy and Spain came samples of acute and convalescent COVID-19. Sources were T cells, B-cell-depleted T cells, or PBMCs; the material itself was cDNA or gDNA.

This CDR3 is 12 amino acids long. V was trimmed by 2 bases and J by 9 bases, leaving 6 bases between them. Germline V gives CDR1 SGHRS, CDR2 YFSETQ. This chain links TRBV5-1 with TRBJ1-6; D is ambiguous. This clonotype was obtained from a man older than 75 with active or convalescent COVID-19. The sequencing sample was made of peripheral blood. The CDR3 sequence is CASSLPTSPLHF. CDR3 in DNA: TGCGCCAGCAGCTTACCTACTTCACCCCTCCACTTT.